Below, 30 T cell receptor beta chains from the same sample are listed, as sequenced in a study of brain T cells in children with intractable seizures. Here immunoSEQ multiplex PCR was the method, and the copy in TCRdb shows in-frame clones only, minus some. The sample lists some 64,000 clones, approximately 95% seen once, with roughly 0.4% in the top ten. The sample was peripheral blood, taken at surgery. These receptors were taken from a boy younger than two with focal cortical dysplasia and intractable seizures.

The J gene is TRBJ1-3, the V gene TRBV9; the match to TRBD1 covers 7 bases. The V segment lost 0 bases and the J segment 0 bases; nucleotides outside the gene matches: 9. Germline CDR1 and CDR2: SGDLS and YYNGEE. The CDR3 spans 18 residues. CDR3 amino acids: CASSVAPTGFSSGNTIYF. DNA for the CDR3: TGTGCCAGCAGCGTAGCCCCGACAGGGTTCAGCTCTGGAAACACCATATATTTT.

The V gene is TRBV19, the J gene TRBJ1-5; 10 bases align to TRBD1. The CDR3 runs to 17 residues. V was clipped by 5 bases and J by 4 bases; unmatched bases: 11. The germline V gene encodes CDR1 LNHDA and CDR2 SQIVND (reference sequence). The CDR3 bases are TGTGCCAGTAGTGGGACAGGGGCCCTAACGCGGAATCAGCCCCAGCATTTT. Encoded protein: CASSGTGALTRNQPQHF.

The chain couples TRBV6-5 to TRBJ2-6; 8 nucleotides align to TRBD2. J was trimmed by 3 bases and V by 6 bases; bases with no gene match: 4. Germline assignment: CDR1 MNHEY and CDR2 SVGAGI. This CDR3 comprises 15 residues. The chain's CDR3 is CASRRGAGGANVLTF. CDR3 DNA sequence: TGTGCCAGCAGGCGGGGGGCCGGTGGGGCCAACGTCCTGACTTTC.

The rearrangement links TRBV3-1 (or the pseudogene TRBV3-2) to TRBJ1-2, with no clear D. CDR1 is LGHDT, CDR2 YNNKEL, per germline (reference sequence). This CDR3 contains 15 residues. The V and J ends lost 2 bases and 4 bases respectively, with 14 bases between them. The CDR3 nucleotides are TGTGCCAGCAGCCAACAACCCGGGCTCTTCTATGGCTACACCTTC. Encoded protein: CASSQQPGLFYGYTF.

The rearrangement joins TRBV2 to TRBJ2-3; TRBD2 matches 10 bases. Germline lookup yields CDR1 SNHLY and CDR2 FYNNEI. After removal of 5 bases from V and 3 bases from J, the junction contained 2 bases not matched to a gene. CDR3 length equals 14 residues. CDR3 amino acids: CASSTSGNTDTQYF. CDR3 nucleotide sequence: TGTGCCAGCAGTACTAGCGGGAATACAGATACGCAGTATTTT. The variable domain in full, completed from reference TRBV2 and TRBJ2-3, reads EPEVTQTPSHQVTQMGQEVILRCVPISNHLYFYWYRQILGQKVEFLVSFYNNEISEKSEIFDDQFSVERPDGSNFTLKIRSTKLEDSAMYFCASSTSGNTDTQYFGPGTRLTVL.

The V gene is TRBV6-2 or TRBV6-3, the J gene TRBJ1-1; no firm D call. The CDR3 length is 13 residues. The germline V gene has CDR1 MNHEY and CDR2 SVGEGT. V was clipped by 5 bases and J by 8 bases, with 15 bases between them. CDR3 sequence (DNA): TGTGCCAGCAGTAACCGCCCGGGGTTAGAAGCTTTCTTT. It yields the protein CASSNRPGLEAFF.

The chain combines TRBV9 with TRBJ2-7, with 9 bases fitting TRBD1. The CDR3 contains 15 residues. J was trimmed by 4 bases and V by 3 bases; bases with no gene match: 8. CDR1 and CDR2 from the germline V gene are SGDLS and YYNGEE. CDR3 in DNA: TGTGCCAGCAGCGCGGGACAGGGTAATTCATACGAGCAGTACTTC. Protein sequence: CASSAGQGNSYEQYF.

The chain links TRBV13 to TRBJ2-5, with 8 bases aligning to TRBD1. The CDR3 is 14 residues long. J lost 3 bases, V lost 4 bases, and 4 bases had no gene match. In germline, CDR1 is PRHDT, CDR2 FYEKMQ (reference sequence). The CDR3 DNA reads as TGTGCCAGCAGCTACTGGACAGGGAAAGAGACCCAGTACTTC. It is translated as CASSYWTGKETQYF.

This clone has just one count. The chain recombines TRBV27 with TRBJ2-2, with D possibly being TRBD1 (6 bases). Germline V lookup: CDR1 MNHEY, CDR2 SMNVEV (reference sequence). This CDR3 has 15 amino acids. V was clipped by 3 bases and J by 1 base, with 9 bases between them. The CDR3 is CASSFRGQNTGELFF. CDR3 nucleotide sequence: TGTGCCAGCAGTTTTAGGGGACAGAACACCGGGGAGCTGTTTTTT.

The chain links TRBV4-1 to TRBJ2-1, with TRBD2 identical over 9 bases. The CDR3 runs 18 residues. V lost 4 bases, J lost 5 bases, and 15 bases stayed unmatched. Per germline, CDR1 MGHRA and CDR2 YSYEKL. The CDR3 DNA is TGCGCCAGCAGCCTAAAGACAAGCGGGGGGTCCTTCAACAATGAGCAGTTCTTC. Protein product: CASSLKTSGGSFNNEQFF.

The rearrangement links TRBV7-9 to TRBJ2-1, with TRBD1 as a possible D gene (6 bases). V lost 2 bases, J lost 0 bases, and 14 bases lay in between. Germline CDR1 reads SEHNR; CDR2 reads FQNEAQ (reference sequence). The CDR3 consists of 17 residues. The CDR3 is CASSLYGDKSSYNEQFF. The CDR3, as DNA: TGTGCCAGCAGCTTATACGGGGACAAGAGCTCCTACAATGAGCAGTTCTTC. Filled out from reference TRBV7-9 and TRBJ2-1, the complete variable domain reads DTGVSQNPRHKITKRGQNVTFRCDPISEHNRLYWYRQTLGQGPEFLTYFQNEAQLEKSRLLSDRFSAERPKGSFSTLEIQRTEQGDSAMYLCASSLYGDKSSYNEQFFGPGTRLTVL.

The chain combines TRBV19 with TRBJ2-3, with 9 bases identical to TRBD1. This CDR3 region has 15 residues. V dropped 2 bases and J dropped 1; count of bases not matched to a gene: 1. In germline, CDR1 is LNHDA, CDR2 SQIVND (reference sequence). CDR3 amino acids: CASSIRTGGTDTQYF. The CDR3 coding sequence is TGTGCCAGTAGTATAAGGACAGGGGGCACAGATACGCAGTATTTT.

The chain employs TRBV6-5 and TRBJ2-3; a possible D gene is TRBD2 (5 bases). The germline V and J ends were trimmed by 0 bases and 0 bases, with 7 bases remaining between them. Germline CDR1 reads MNHEY; CDR2 reads SVGAGI. There are 15 residues in the CDR3. The CDR3 DNA is TGTGCCAGCAGTTACTCTCCGGGGAGCACAGATACGCAGTATTTT. Amino acids: CASSYSPGSTDTQYF.

V usage is TRBV6-6 and J usage is TRBJ2-2, with 12 bases aligning to TRBD1. J gave up 7 bases and V 0 bases, and 3 bases lay outside the gene matches. CDR3 length: 16 residues. From germline, CDR1 is MNHNY and CDR2 SVGAGI (reference sequence). This CDR3 is CASSYSGQGAIGELFF. The CDR3 DNA follows: TGTGCCAGCAGTTACTCGGGACAGGGGGCAATCGGGGAGCTGTTTTTT.

The V gene is TRBV3-1 (or the pseudogene TRBV3-2), the J gene TRBJ1-1; D may be TRBD1 (5 bases). Trimming removed 1 base from V and 0 bases from J, with 12 bases in between. Germline loops: CDR1 LGHDT, CDR2 YNNKEL (reference sequence). The CDR3 loop spans 16 amino acids. The CDR3 sequence: CASSQARGPMNTEAFF. CDR3 nucleotides: TGTGCCAGCAGCCAAGCAAGGGGCCCTATGAACACTGAAGCTTTCTTT.

The chain uses TRBV19 and TRBJ1-4; 7 nucleotides line up with TRBD1. This CDR3 spans 16 amino acids. The V gene end was trimmed by 3 bases and the J gene end by 6 bases; junction bases not matched to a gene: 10. CDR1 is LNHDA, CDR2 SQIVND, per germline (reference sequence). The CDR3 sequence: CASSISTGVGYEKLFF. DNA for the CDR3: TGTGCCAGTAGTATTTCCACAGGGGTCGGTTATGAAAAACTGTTTTTT.

V usage is TRBV7-9 and J usage is TRBJ2-3, with TRBD2 identical over 7 bases. Germline CDR1 SEHNR, CDR2 FQNEAQ (reference sequence). CDR3 length: 16 residues. Losses at the gene ends were 1 base for V and 2 bases for J; bases not matched to a gene: 6. Written as DNA, the CDR3 is TGTGCCAGCAGCTTAGGGAGGGGACTATCCACAGATACGCAGTATTTT. Translating it yields CASSLGRGLSTDTQYF.

J is TRBJ2-2 and V is TRBV19; possible D gene TRBD2, 5 bases. The CDR3 is 14 amino acids. With 5 bases removed from V and 5 bases from J, the gap between germline ends came to 12 bases. Germline V gene data show CDR1 as LNHDA and CDR2 as SQIVND (reference sequence). The CDR3: CASSLRPGTGELFF. CDR3 DNA sequence: TGTGCCAGTAGTCTAAGACCGGGGACCGGGGAGCTGTTTTTT.

The rearrangement uses TRBV6-6 and TRBJ1-5; 7 positions agree with TRBD1. CDR1 and CDR2 (germline): MNHNY, SVGAGI (reference sequence). The CDR3 runs 14 residues. The junction had 5 bases not matched to a gene; V was cut back by 2 bases and J by 7 bases. As DNA, the CDR3 is TGTGCCAGCAGTTACCGACAGGGAAGGCAGCCCCAGCATTTT. Protein: CASSYRQGRQPQHF.

The rearrangement links TRBV12-3 or TRBV12-4 to TRBJ2-5, with D hard to call. Trimming left V 7 bases short and J 5 bases short, with 14 bases between. The CDR3 extends over 13 amino acids. This chain's CDR3 is CASTFDSRETQYF. The CDR3 DNA is TGTGCCAGCACATTCGATTCCCGTGAGACCCAGTACTTC.

V is TRBV7-2 and J is TRBJ2-7, with 7 nucleotides matching TRBD2. V lost 5 bases, J lost 2 bases, and 9 bases stayed unmatched. The germline V gene encodes CDR1 SGHTA and CDR2 FQGNSA. This CDR3 has 15 amino acids. The CDR3 is CASSGGPGLAYEQYF. The CDR3 nucleotides are TGTGCCAGCAGCGGGGGACCCGGACTAGCCTACGAGCAGTACTTC.

The chain carries TRBV5-1 and TRBJ2-3, with a weak D call TRBD1 (5 bases). Germline V CDR1 and CDR2: SGHRS, YFSETQ. The CDR3 has 16 residues. With 0 bases removed from V and 0 bases from J, the gap between germline ends came to 11 bases. In DNA, the CDR3 is TGCGCCAGCAGCTTGGTAGGGGATCCTAGCACAGATACGCAGTATTTT. This sequence encodes CASSLVGDPSTDTQYF.

The chain carries TRBV6-2 or TRBV6-3 and TRBJ1-3; TRBD1 matches 8 bases. V dropped 5 bases and J dropped 4; count of bases not matched to a gene: 4. Germline CDR1 is MNHEY and CDR2 is SVGEGT. The CDR3 totals 14 residues. The CDR3 sequence is CASSRTGNGNTIYF. CDR3 bases: TGTGCCAGCAGTCGGACAGGGAACGGAAACACCATATATTTT.

The chain carries TRBV15 and TRBJ1-5, with 9 bases that match TRBD1. J was trimmed by 5 bases and V by 3 bases; bases with no gene match: 8. Germline V gene sequence: CDR1 LNHNV, CDR2 YYDKDF (reference sequence). This CDR3 contains 16 residues. The CDR3 sequence: CATSSSDRGVDQPQHF. In DNA form, the CDR3 reads TGTGCCACCAGCAGCTCGGACAGGGGTGTTGATCAGCCCCAGCATTTT.

CDR3: CASRKAGPEQFF. The CDR3 bases are TGTGCCAGCAGGAAGGCAGGGCCCGAGCAGTTCTTC. The rearrangement links TRBV21-1 to TRBJ2-1; the D call TRBD1 from the table was never checked on the DNA. TRBV21-1 is flagged as a pseudogene. This CDR3 region has 12 residues.

The chain uses TRBV28 and TRBJ1-1; D might be TRBD1 (6 bases). Germline lookup yields CDR1 MDHEN and CDR2 SYDVKM. The germline V and J ends were trimmed by 7 bases and 2 bases, with 23 bases remaining between them. CDR3 length: 17 residues. In DNA, the CDR3 is TGTGCCAGCAATTCTAGGGGGACCACAGGGTATAACACTGAAGCTTTCTTT. The encoded protein is CASNSRGTTGYNTEAFF.

Only one count was recorded for this clone. This chain links TRBV12-3 or TRBV12-4 with TRBJ1-2; D is ambiguous. The CDR3 consists of 11 residues. Deletions cut 8 bases from V and 0 bases from J, with 4 bases between. The CDR3 protein is CASQANYGYTF. CDR3 coding DNA: TGTGCCAGCCAAGCTAACTATGGCTACACCTTC.

This chain joins TRBV27 and TRBJ1-6, with a possible D match to TRBD1 (5 bases). CDR3 length: 18 residues. Germline CDR1 and CDR2: MNHEY and SMNVEV (reference sequence). Trimming left V 2 bases short and J 6 bases short, with 20 bases between. The chain's CDR3 is CASSLVFTFQGPNSPLHF. The CDR3 nucleotides read TGTGCCAGCAGTTTAGTCTTTACGTTTCAGGGCCCTAATTCACCCCTCCACTTT.

The V and J genes are TRBV4-2 and TRBJ2-1; 7 nucleotides align to TRBD2. V was clipped by 0 bases and J by 10 bases; unmatched bases: 15. Germline V CDR1 and CDR2: LGHNA, YNFKEQ. This CDR3 spans 17 amino acids. CDR3 region: CASSQDPPGLVDNEQFF. The CDR3 nucleotides read TGTGCCAGCAGCCAAGATCCACCTGGACTAGTAGATAACGAGCAGTTCTTC.

The chain links TRBV3-1 (or the pseudogene TRBV3-2) to TRBJ2-5; 8 bases fit TRBD2. Unmatched junction bases numbered 5, after V lost 0 bases and J lost 5 bases. Per germline, CDR1 LGHDT and CDR2 YNNKEL (reference sequence). This CDR3 region has 15 residues. The CDR3 reads CASSQDTGGWETQYF. The CDR3 bases are TGTGCCAGCAGCCAAGATACGGGAGGGTGGGAGACCCAGTACTTC.